These 6 T cell receptor beta chains share one sample of origin, sequenced in a study of Ad26.COV2.S vaccination and SARS-CoV-2 variants. Sequenced by immunoSEQ multiplex PCR; TCRdb stores in-frame clones only, minus some. This table has about 350,000 clones, 92% appearing once. The sequenced sample was peripheral blood, obtained after recovery from COVID-19. The receptors here all came from a human donor who had recovered from COVID-19.

This clone was seen just once. The chain recombines TRBV6-5 with TRBJ1-1; 8 positions match TRBD1. Germline V gives CDR1 MNHEY, CDR2 SVGAGI. V lost 0 bases and J lost 2; bases outside the gene matches: 2. The CDR3 is made up of 15 amino acids. The CDR3 coding sequence is TGTGCCAGCAGTTACTCCGGGACAGGAAACACTGAAGCTTTCTTT. Its protein product is CASSYSGTGNTEAFF.

This clone was picked up a small number of times. V is TRBV4-1 and J is TRBJ1-2; tentative D call: TRBD1 (5 bases). The CDR3 spans 14 residues. The V gene lost 1 base and the J gene lost 4 bases, with 10 bases spanning the gap. Germline lookup yields CDR1 MGHRA and CDR2 YSYEKL. DNA of the CDR3: TGCGCCAGCAGCCAAGGGGACCGAAGCTATGGCTACACCTTC. Its protein is CASSQGDRSYGYTF.

Remarks on this clone: Additional DNA sequences in this sample encode the identical CDR3. The V call is TRBV5-1, the J call TRBJ2-3; D gene ambiguous. Trimming took 0 bases from V and 3 from J, leaving 2 bases between them. Germline loops: CDR1 SGHRS, CDR2 YFSETQ. CDR3 size: 12 residues. CDR3 sequence (DNA): TGCGCCAGCAGCTTGGCAACAGATACGCAGTATTTT. Protein: CASSLATDTQYF. The whole variable domain, filled in from reference TRBV5-1 and TRBJ2-3, reads KAGVTQTPRYLIKTRGQQVTLSCSPISGHRSVSWYQQTPGQGLQFLFEYFSETQRNKGNFPGRFSGRQFSNSRSEMNVSTLELGDSALYLCASSLATDTQYFGPGTRLTVL.

The rearrangement links TRBV12-5 to TRBJ1-3, with 8 bases identical to TRBD1. V gave up 1 base and J gave up 3 bases; unmatched junction bases: 8. There are 17 residues in the CDR3. Germline CDR1 LGHNT, CDR2 FRNRAP. The CDR3 sequence: CASGLGLDRVRGNTIYF. Here the CDR3 DNA reads TGTGCTAGTGGTTTGGGACTGGACAGGGTTCGTGGAAACACCATATATTTT. The full variable domain, in which reference TRBV12-5 and TRBJ1-3 provide the parts outside the CDR3, is DARVTQTPRHKVTEMGQEVTMRCQPILGHNTVFWYRQTMMQGLELLAYFRNRAPLDDSGMPKDRFSAEMPDATLATLKIQPSEPRDSAVYFCASGLGLDRVRGNTIYFGEGSWLTVV.

This rearrangement joins TRBV7-2 to TRBJ2-1; possibly TRBD2 for D (5 bases). Germline CDR1 reads SGHTA; CDR2 reads FQGNSA. With 5 bases removed from V and 10 bases from J, the gap between germline ends came to 15 bases. The CDR3 sequence is 13 residues long. The CDR3 DNA reads as TGTGCCAGCAGCCCCAGGCCCTCGGGAGAGCAGTTCTTC. Its protein product is CASSPRPSGEQFF.

V is TRBV7-9 and J is TRBJ1-2; D may be TRBD1 (5 bases). Germline CDR1 is SEHNR and CDR2 is FQNEAQ (reference sequence). Trimming took off 5 bases at V and 0 bases at J, with 10 bases between the two ends. The CDR3 spans 14 residues. The chain's CDR3 is CASSRGESNYGYTF. The CDR3 DNA reads as TGTGCCAGCAGCCGAGGGGAATCTAACTATGGCTACACCTTC.